The 13 T cell receptor beta chains presented below share a single source sample, sequenced in a study of OX40 agonist ivuxolimab in advanced cancers. Method: immunoSEQ multiplex PCR; TCRdb's copy keeps in-frame clones and lacks some. The sample yields tens of thousands of clones, about 90% seen once. Material: CD4+ or CD8+ T cells sorted from blood, obtained in a trial of the OX40 agonist ivuxolimab. Source of these receptors: an adult with an advanced solid tumor such as melanoma, head and neck, liver or kidney cancer.

This sequence joins TRBV30 and TRBJ2-7; TRBD1 matches 8 bases. Germline V lookup: CDR1 GTSNPN, CDR2 SVGIG (reference sequence). V lost 4 bases, J lost 2 bases, and 10 bases stayed unmatched. The CDR3 sequence is 15 residues long. DNA of the CDR3: TGTGCCTGGATCGCCTGGGACAGGACGCCCTACGAGCAGTACTTC. This encodes CAWIAWDRTPYEQYF.

CDR3 loop: CASSKLAGAGAYEQYF. DNA for the CDR3: TGTGCCAGCAGCAAACTAGCGGGAGCGGGAGCCTACGAGCAGTACTTC. This chain connects TRBV7-8 to TRBJ2-7, with 11 bases fitting TRBD2. Per germline, CDR1 SGHVS and CDR2 FQNEAQ. V shed 5 bases, J shed 2 bases, and the junction held 8 bases outside the gene matches. The CDR3 spans 16 residues.

This clone has a single count. The chain uses TRBV7-2 and TRBJ1-1; D gene ambiguous. V was pared by 2 bases and J by 3 bases, with 7 bases between. The CDR3 extends over 13 amino acids. Germline lookup yields CDR1 SGHTA and CDR2 FQGNSA. The CDR3 nucleotides read TGTGCCAGCAGCTTATTTCGGGACACTGAAGCTTTCTTT. Translation gives CASSLFRDTEAFF.

This chain connects TRBV18 to TRBJ1-5; D is ambiguous. Germline V lookup: CDR1 KGHSH, CDR2 LQKENI. The CDR3 spans 16 residues. Trimming stripped 1 base from V and 0 bases from J, with 10 bases between. The CDR3 region has the DNA TGTGCCAGCTCACCACAGGACCCAGGTAGCAATCAGCCCCAGCATTTT. The encoded protein is CASSPQDPGSNQPQHF.

J is TRBJ1-2 and V is TRBV30; D is unclear. The CDR3 loop spans 12 amino acids. V dropped 2 bases and J dropped 8 bases, with 12 bases sitting between them. Germline CDR1 reads GTSNPN; CDR2 reads SVGIG (reference sequence). The CDR3 sequence is CAWSMRLWGYTF. CDR3 in DNA: TGTGCCTGGAGTATGCGACTTTGGGGCTACACCTTC.

The rearrangement links TRBV27 to TRBJ2-3, with D tentatively TRBD1 or TRBD2 (5 bases each). V dropped 8 bases and J dropped 0 bases, with 33 bases sitting between them. CDR1 and CDR2 from the germline V gene are MNHEY and SMNVEV (reference sequence). This CDR3 has 21 residues. CDR3 region: CASCTLRLAPGTAPSTDTQYF. The CDR3 DNA sequence: TGTGCCAGCTGCACACTACGCTTAGCTCCAGGGACGGCCCCTAGCACAGATACGCAGTATTTT.

The chain employs TRBV6-5 and TRBJ2-7; 7 nucleotides match TRBD2. Germline CDR1 and CDR2: MNHEY and SVGAGI. The CDR3 consists of 15 residues. V gave up 6 bases and J gave up 2 bases; unmatched junction bases: 10. For the CDR3, the DNA is TGTGCCAGCAGCTCCGCCGCTAGCGGTCCCTACGAGCAGTACTTC. Its protein is CASSSAASGPYEQYF.

V and J are TRBV6-6 and TRBJ1-1; D remains ambiguous. The CDR3 length is 16 residues. CDR1 MNHNY and CDR2 SVGAGI come from the germline V gene (reference sequence). V was shortened by 6 bases and J by 4 bases, with 21 bases between the two germline ends. CDR3: CASREAHSRESTEAFF. The CDR3 DNA follows: TGTGCCAGCAGAGAGGCCCATTCGAGAGAAAGCACTGAAGCTTTCTTT.

This sequence joins TRBV5-4 and TRBJ1-2; no reliable D call. With 4 bases removed from V and 6 bases from J, the gap between germline ends came to 16 bases. Germline CDR1 is SGHNT and CDR2 is YYREEE (reference sequence). The CDR3 contains 14 residues. In nucleotides, the CDR3 is TGTGCCAGCAGCCCCGACCCCCGGCCAGATGGCTACACCTTC. It encodes CASSPDPRPDGYTF.

This sequence joins TRBV18 and TRBJ2-1; D is tentatively TRBD1 or TRBD2 (7 bases each). The ends were cut back, 6 bases at V and 7 bases at J, with 19 bases in the middle. The CDR3 covers 15 residues. Germline V gene sequence: CDR1 KGHSH, CDR2 LQKENI. The CDR3: CASSPQGEGLNEQFF. The CDR3 DNA sequence: TGTGCCAGCTCGCCCCAGGGGGAGGGCTTAAATGAGCAGTTCTTC.

The V and J genes are TRBV29-1 and TRBJ1-1; a possible D gene is TRBD1 (6 bases). The CDR3 extends over 13 amino acids. The germline CDR1 and CDR2 sequences are SQVTM and ANQGSEA. V dropped 4 bases and J dropped 1 base, with 10 bases sitting between them. CDR3 amino acids: CSVGGQGNTEAFF. CDR3 bases: TGCAGCGTTGGGGGGCAGGGGAACACTGAAGCTTTCTTT.

The chain joins TRBV29-1 to TRBJ2-2, with D possibly being TRBD1 (5 bases). Germline-derived CDR1 and CDR2 are SQVTM and ANQGSEA. Trimming pared 3 bases from V and 2 bases from J, leaving 10 bases between. There are 14 residues in the CDR3. CDR3 sequence reads: CSVDGRENTGELFF. In nucleotides, the CDR3 is TGCAGCGTTGACGGCAGGGAAAACACCGGGGAGCTGTTTTTT.

A word on this clone: The same CDR3 also results from other DNA sequences found in this sample. The chain recombines TRBV5-1 with TRBJ2-5; weak D call: TRBD1 (5 bases). There are 14 residues in the CDR3. Trimming took 0 bases from V and 4 from J, leaving 10 bases between them. CDR1 is SGHRS, CDR2 YFSETQ, per germline. The CDR3 DNA reads TGCGCCAGCAGCTTGGTGACAGAAGGAGAGACCCAGTACTTC. Translation: CASSLVTEGETQYF.